This T cell receptor (beta chain) was captured by sequencing in a study of T cell responses to AZD1222 COVID-19 vaccine. Method: immunoSEQ multiplex PCR; TCRdb's copy keeps in-frame clones and lacks some. The sample yields over 95,000 clones, 80% to 90% seen once. J lost 0 bases, V lost 6 bases, and 8 bases had no gene match. This CDR3 has 16 amino acids. Germline values: CDR1 KGHSH, CDR2 LQKENI. The clonotype comes from an adult in good health. The rearrangement joins TRBV18 to TRBJ2-1, with TRBD1 matching over 7 bases. Sequenced here: peripheral blood, sampled on day 0 of AZD1222 vaccination. CDR3 coding DNA: TGTGCCAGCTCGCACATCGGGACAGTCTCCTACAATGAGCAGTTCTTC. Encoded protein: CASSHIGTVSYNEQFF.